A selection of T cell receptor beta chains follows, all from one sample in a study of T cells in Graves' hyperthyroidism and ophthalmopathy. TCRdb re-derived calls from the multiplex PCR reads in MiXCR, one entry per CDR3 protein. This table holds 490,000 or so distinct CDR3 sequences, 15% to 20% found once. Source material: blood. All receptors derive from a man between 35 and 55 years old with Graves' ophthalmopathy. Both conserved end residues are part of each CDR3. Each record gives: clone size, D gene, J gene, V gene, CDR3 DNA, CDR3 protein. D genes are given only for firm matches. The size entry is marked missing in some rows and otherwise reads once, few, many or a size class.

clone size: .
D gene: TRBD1
J gene: TRBJ1-2
V gene: TRBV5-1
CDR3 DNA: TGTGCCAGCAGCCCCGGGACAGGGGCCCCAGCTAACTATGGCTACACCTTC
CDR3 protein: CASSPGTGAPANYGYTF

clone size: .
D gene: TRBD1
J gene: TRBJ2-1
V gene: TRBV5-1
CDR3 DNA: TGCGCCAGCAGCTTGGCCCCTAAGGGGGCAAGTGAGCAGTTCTTC
CDR3 protein: CASSLAPKGASEQFF

clone size: few
D gene: .
J gene: TRBJ2-1
V gene: TRBV9
CDR3 DNA: TGTGCCAGCACCGCCCAAGGAAACAATGAGCAGTTCTTC
CDR3 protein: CASTAQGNNEQFF

clone size: .
D gene: TRBD2
J gene: TRBJ2-3
V gene: TRBV19
CDR3 DNA: TGTGCCAGTAGTATTTTCGCAGCGGGGGGGGATACGCAGTATTTT
CDR3 protein: CASSIFAAGGDTQYF

clone size: few
D gene: TRBD2
J gene: TRBJ2-3
V gene: TRBV29-1
CDR3 DNA: TGCAGCGGGGAGGGGCTAGCGGGAGTAGGCACAGATACGCAGTATTTT
CDR3 protein: CSGEGLAGVGTDTQYF

clone size: .
D gene: .
J gene: TRBJ2-5
V gene: TRBV7-6
CDR3 DNA: TGTGCCAGCAGCCCATCCCCGGGCGGACAACTACAAGAGACCCAGTACTTC
CDR3 protein: CASSPSPGGQLQETQYF

clone size: few
D gene: .
J gene: TRBJ1-5
V gene: TRBV18
CDR3 DNA: TGTGCCAGCTCACCAACAGGCAGGGGACAGCCCCAGCATTTT
CDR3 protein: CASSPTGRGQPQHF

clone size: .
D gene: .
J gene: TRBJ2-2
V gene: TRBV13
CDR3 DNA: TGTGCCAGCAGCCGAAAGCCTATCGCGAACACCGGGGAGCTGTTTTTT
CDR3 protein: CASSRKPIANTGELFF

clone size: few
D gene: .
J gene: TRBJ2-2
V gene: TRBV14
CDR3 DNA: TGTGCCAGCAGCCGAGACAGGATTCGAATTACCGGGGAGCTGTTTTTT
CDR3 protein: CASSRDRIRITGELFF

clone size: many
D gene: .
J gene: TRBJ2-3
V gene: TRBV7-9
CDR3 DNA: TGTGCCAGCAGCTTCGGGGCTTCACCCCCCGATACGCAGTATTTT
CDR3 protein: CASSFGASPPDTQYF

clone size: many
D gene: TRBD1
J gene: TRBJ2-7
V gene: TRBV20-1
CDR3 DNA: TGCAGTGCTAGAGGGGGACAGCAAAGTTACGAGCAGTACTTC
CDR3 protein: CSARGGQQSYEQYF

clone size: many
D gene: TRBD2
J gene: TRBJ2-1
V gene: TRBV27
CDR3 DNA: TGTGCCAGCAGAGGGACTAGCGGGATTAGCGAGCAGTTCTTC
CDR3 protein: CASRGTSGISEQFF

clone size: .
D gene: TRBD2
J gene: TRBJ2-2
V gene: TRBV7-9
CDR3 DNA: TGTGCCAGCAGCGGAAAAGCGGGAGGGACCGGGGAGCTGTTTTTT
CDR3 protein: CASSGKAGGTGELFF

clone size: few
D gene: .
J gene: TRBJ2-1
V gene: TRBV6-2/TRBV6-3
CDR3 DNA: TGTGCCAGCAGTTACTCATGGGAGCCTAGCGATGAGCAGTTCTTC
CDR3 protein: CASSYSWEPSDEQFF

clone size: few
D gene: TRBD2
J gene: TRBJ2-1
V gene: TRBV5-1
CDR3 DNA: TGCGCCAGCAAGGAGCGGGAGGGATGGGGCTACAATGAGCAGTTCTTC
CDR3 protein: CASKEREGWGYNEQFF

clone size: .
D gene: .
J gene: TRBJ1-5
V gene: TRBV20-1
CDR3 DNA: TGCAGTGCTAGAGAGGGGGGGACCCGGAACCAGCCCCAGCATTTT
CDR3 protein: CSAREGGTRNQPQHF

clone size: many
D gene: .
J gene: TRBJ1-5
V gene: TRBV7-2
CDR3 DNA: TGTGCCAGCAGCTTAGCCGAGGGGGTTCAGCCCCAGCATTTT
CDR3 protein: CASSLAEGVQPQHF

clone size: many
D gene: TRBD2
J gene: TRBJ2-1
V gene: TRBV7-2
CDR3 DNA: TGTGCCAGCAGCTTGGGACTAGGTTCCTACAATGAGCAGTTCTTC
CDR3 protein: CASSLGLGSYNEQFF

clone size: few
D gene: TRBD2
J gene: TRBJ2-7
V gene: TRBV6-2/TRBV6-3
CDR3 DNA: TGTGCCAGCAGTTACTCGGGCGGGAGTAAAACCTACGAGCAGTACTTC
CDR3 protein: CASSYSGGSKTYEQYF

clone size: once
D gene: TRBD1
J gene: TRBJ1-4
V gene: TRBV7-9
CDR3 DNA: TGTGCCAGCAGCCTAGGGGGCCCGTTTGATGAAAAACTGTTTTTT
CDR3 protein: CASSLGGPFDEKLFF

clone size: few
D gene: TRBD2
J gene: TRBJ2-5
V gene: TRBV2
CDR3 DNA: TGTGCCAGCGTCCGGGCGGGAGGGGAGACCCAGTACTTC
CDR3 protein: CASVRAGGETQYF

clone size: few
D gene: TRBD2
J gene: TRBJ2-1
V gene: TRBV12-3/TRBV12-4
CDR3 DNA: TGTGCCAGCAGTTCGCCGGGACTAGCGGGAGTGCATGAGCAGTTCTTC
CDR3 protein: CASSSPGLAGVHEQFF

clone size: many
D gene: TRBD2
J gene: TRBJ2-5
V gene: TRBV11-2
CDR3 DNA: TGTGCCAGCACCGTATGGGGGGGGTACCAAGAGACCCAGTACTTC
CDR3 protein: CASTVWGGYQETQYF

clone size: .
D gene: TRBD1
J gene: TRBJ2-1
V gene: TRBV5-1
CDR3 DNA: TGCGCCAGCAGCTTCGAGGGGGCTAGGGATGAGCAGTTCTTC
CDR3 protein: CASSFEGARDEQFF

clone size: .
D gene: .
J gene: TRBJ2-2
V gene: TRBV7-7
CDR3 DNA: TGTGCTAGCAGCTTAGCCGGCTCGGGAGGGGAGCTGTTTTTT
CDR3 protein: CASSLAGSGGELFF

clone size: .
D gene: .
J gene: TRBJ2-4
V gene: TRBV7-8
CDR3 DNA: TGTGCCAGCAGCTTAGCTGCCGGGGGTGGTAACATTCAGTACTTC
CDR3 protein: CASSLAAGGGNIQYF

clone size: few
D gene: TRBD1
J gene: TRBJ2-7
V gene: TRBV5-6
CDR3 DNA: TGTGCCAGCAGCTGGACAGGGACCACCTACGAGCAGTACTTC
CDR3 protein: CASSWTGTTYEQYF

clone size: many
D gene: .
J gene: TRBJ1-5
V gene: TRBV12-3/TRBV12-4
CDR3 DNA: TGTGCCAGCCAGCGGAATAGCAATCAGCCCCAGCATTTT
CDR3 protein: CASQRNSNQPQHF

clone size: few
D gene: TRBD2
J gene: TRBJ2-3
V gene: TRBV3-1
CDR3 DNA: TGTGCCAGCAGCCCCAGCGGGAGTAGGACAGATACGCAGTATTTT
CDR3 protein: CASSPSGSRTDTQYF

clone size: .
D gene: .
J gene: TRBJ1-4
V gene: TRBV12-3/TRBV12-4
CDR3 DNA: TGTGCCAGCAGGACAGAGATTTATAATGAAAAACTGTTTTTT
CDR3 protein: CASRTEIYNEKLFF

clone size: many
D gene: .
J gene: TRBJ1-1
V gene: TRBV28
CDR3 DNA: TGTGCCAGCAAAAGGAGGGAAACTGAAGCTTTCTTT
CDR3 protein: CASKRRETEAFF

clone size: .
D gene: TRBD2
J gene: TRBJ2-1
V gene: TRBV29-1
CDR3 DNA: TGCAGCGTTCCCCTGGGGGGGGTAACTTCCTACAATGAGCAGTTCTTC
CDR3 protein: CSVPLGGVTSYNEQFF

clone size: many
D gene: .
J gene: TRBJ2-1
V gene: TRBV12-3/TRBV12-4
CDR3 DNA: TGTGCCAGCAGTCGGGACTTAGGCTACAATGAGCAGTTCTTC
CDR3 protein: CASSRDLGYNEQFF

clone size: many
D gene: .
J gene: TRBJ1-2
V gene: TRBV6-2/TRBV6-3
CDR3 DNA: TGTGCCAGCAGAAGGGACTATGGCTACACCTTC
CDR3 protein: CASRRDYGYTF

clone size: many
D gene: TRBD2
J gene: TRBJ2-3
V gene: TRBV7-2
CDR3 DNA: TGTGCCAGCAGCTTAGGGGTTCCGGGACTAGCGGGAGTAGATGCGCAGTATTTT
CDR3 protein: CASSLGVPGLAGVDAQYF

clone size: many
D gene: TRBD1
J gene: TRBJ1-2
V gene: TRBV6-5
CDR3 DNA: TGTGCCAGCAGTTACTCGGGACAGGGGAACTATGGCTACACCTTC
CDR3 protein: CASSYSGQGNYGYTF

clone size: .
D gene: .
J gene: TRBJ2-6
V gene: TRBV28
CDR3 DNA: TGTGCCAGCAGTTCAGGGGGGGGGGCCAACGTCCTGACTTTC
CDR3 protein: CASSSGGGANVLTF

clone size: .
D gene: .
J gene: TRBJ1-3
V gene: TRBV20-1
CDR3 DNA: TGCAGTGCTATGGGACGGACCTCTGGAAACACCATATATTTT
CDR3 protein: CSAMGRTSGNTIYF

clone size: .
D gene: TRBD2
J gene: TRBJ2-5
V gene: TRBV30
CDR3 DNA: TGTGCCTGGAGTGACCCCCGTGGAGCGGGGGGTTGGGAGACCCAGTACTTC
CDR3 protein: CAWSDPRGAGGWETQYF

clone size: few
D gene: .
J gene: TRBJ1-5
V gene: TRBV3-1
CDR3 DNA: TGTGCCAGCAGTTGGGGGACACGCAATCAGCCCCAGCATTTT
CDR3 protein: CASSWGTRNQPQHF